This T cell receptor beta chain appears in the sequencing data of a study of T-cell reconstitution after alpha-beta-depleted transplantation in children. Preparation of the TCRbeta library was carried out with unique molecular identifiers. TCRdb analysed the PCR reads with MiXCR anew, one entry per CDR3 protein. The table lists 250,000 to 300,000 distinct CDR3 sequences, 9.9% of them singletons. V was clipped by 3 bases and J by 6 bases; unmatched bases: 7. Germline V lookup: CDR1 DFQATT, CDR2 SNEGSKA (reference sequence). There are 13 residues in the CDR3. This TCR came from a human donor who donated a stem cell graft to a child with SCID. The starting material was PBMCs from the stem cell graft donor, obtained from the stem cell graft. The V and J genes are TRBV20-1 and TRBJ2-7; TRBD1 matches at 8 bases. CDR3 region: CSARARDRLEQYF. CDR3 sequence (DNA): TGCAGTGCTAGGGCCAGGGACAGGCTCGAGCAGTACTTC.